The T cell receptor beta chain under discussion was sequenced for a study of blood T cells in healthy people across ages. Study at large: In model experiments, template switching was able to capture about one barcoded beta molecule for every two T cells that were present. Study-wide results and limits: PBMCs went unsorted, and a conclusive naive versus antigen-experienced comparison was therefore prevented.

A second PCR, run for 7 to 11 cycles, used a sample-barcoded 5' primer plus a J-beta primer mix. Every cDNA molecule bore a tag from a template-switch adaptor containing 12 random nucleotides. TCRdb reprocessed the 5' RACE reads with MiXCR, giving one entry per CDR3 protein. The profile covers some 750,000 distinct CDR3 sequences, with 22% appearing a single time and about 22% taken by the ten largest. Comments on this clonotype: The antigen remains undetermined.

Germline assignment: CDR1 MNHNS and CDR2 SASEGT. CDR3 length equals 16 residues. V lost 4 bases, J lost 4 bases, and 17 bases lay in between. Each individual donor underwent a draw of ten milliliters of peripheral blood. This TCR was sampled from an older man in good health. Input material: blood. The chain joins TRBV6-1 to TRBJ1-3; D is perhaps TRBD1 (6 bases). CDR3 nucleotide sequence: TGTGCCAGCAGTGTCCGTCGGGGGGCAACGGGAAACACCATATATTTT. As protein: CASSVRRGATGNTIYF.